This TCR beta chain was obtained from a study of identical twins. Points from the study as a whole: Among beta out-of-frame sequences, excess sharing between twins appeared weaker. A cross-sectional statistical analysis, not follow-up of the same donors, supported the conclusions. Insertions were fewer in abundant cord blood beta clonotypes, whereas memory repertoires showed none of this pattern.

This clonotype was counted between two and nine times. No antigen is known for it. A universal primer site was created by template switching, with the cDNA bearing unique molecular identifiers. TCRdb reprocessed the 5' RACE reads with MiXCR, giving one entry per CDR3 protein. This table holds hundreds of thousands of distinct CDR3 sequences, 12% found once. These data were likewise used in another study, on yellow fever vaccine responses in identical twins.

Sequencing input: CD8+ T cells sorted from blood. This clonotype was obtained from a woman under 30 in good health.

The CDR3 bases are TGTGCCAGCGAGTCTCCTGGCTCTGGGGCCAACGTCCTGACTTTC. Translated: CASESPGSGANVLTF. This sequence joins TRBV28 and TRBJ2-6; no clear D. CDR3 length equals 15 residues. The germline gives CDR1 MDHEN, CDR2 SYDVKM. V was shortened by 8 bases and J by 0 bases, with 11 bases between the two germline ends.